Below are 26 T cell receptor beta chains sequenced from a single sample in a study of T-cell reconstitution after alpha-beta-depleted transplantation in children. The TCRbeta library incorporated unique molecular identifiers. TCRdb reprocessed the PCR reads with MiXCR, giving one entry per CDR3 protein. The repertoire consists of 220,000 or so distinct CDR3 sequences, with less than 9% occurring once and the leading ten covering 5% to 7%. Sequencing used PBMCs, mostly from graft donor cells, obtained 180 days after TCRalphabeta/CD19-depleted stem cell transplant. The origin of the receptors is a male patient younger than 18 who had a stem cell transplant for acute lymphoblastic leukemia, so the T cells may come from the graft donor.

This clonotype was seen ten or more times. CDR3 in DNA: TGTGCCACCACGGACAGCTTTAACTATGGCTACACCTTC. It codes for CATTDSFNYGYTF. The gene calls are TRBV10-3 and TRBJ1-2; D is perhaps TRBD1 (6 bases). The V and J ends lost 10 bases and 1 base respectively, with 13 bases between them. Per germline, CDR1 ENHRY and CDR2 SYGVKD. The CDR3 length is 13 residues.

In the case of this clonotype: A clone one base away is much larger, so this may be a read error. The J gene is TRBJ2-3, the V gene TRBV6-5; 8 bases map to TRBD2. V lost 4 bases, J lost 12 bases, and 9 bases stayed unmatched. The CDR3 has 13 amino acids. The germline V gene has CDR1 MNHEY and CDR2 SVGAGI. The CDR3 bases are TGTGCCAGCAGTTTCCTAGCGACTAGCGATCAGTATTTT. Translated, it gives CASSFLATSDQYF.

This clonotype occurred many times. V gene TRBV7-8 combines with J gene TRBJ2-7; D is unresolved. The CDR3 covers 14 residues. The V and J ends lost 1 base and 2 bases respectively, with 9 bases between them. Germline V gene lookup returns CDR1 SGHVS and CDR2 FQNEAQ. This chain's CDR3 is CASSLGPTAYEQYF. DNA for the CDR3: TGTGCCAGCAGCTTAGGGCCGACCGCCTACGAGCAGTACTTC. The full variable domain, its missing parts supplied by reference TRBV7-8 and TRBJ2-7, is GAGVSQSPRYKVAKRGQDVALRCDPISGHVSLFWYQQALGQGPEFLTYFQNEAQLDKSGLPSDRFFAERPEGSVSTLKIQRTQQEDSAVYLCASSLGPTAYEQYFGPGTRLTVT.

The sample holds many counts of this clonotype. This chain connects TRBV20-1 to TRBJ2-1; D not resolved. This CDR3 is 14 amino acids long. V was shortened by 3 bases and J by 4 bases, with 13 bases between the two germline ends. Looked up from germline, CDR1 is DFQATT and CDR2 is SNEGSKA (reference sequence). CDR3 sequence: CSARDQALYNEQFF. The DNA of the CDR3 is TGCAGTGCTAGGGACCAGGCTCTATACAATGAGCAGTTCTTC.

Ten or more counts support this clonotype. The chain is built from TRBV12-5 and TRBJ2-1; D is ambiguous. CDR3 size: 11 residues. V gave up 8 bases and J gave up 6 bases, with 8 bases separating them. Germline values: CDR1 LGHNT, CDR2 FRNRAP. CDR3 amino acids: CASHRPNEQFF. Here the CDR3 DNA reads TGTGCTAGTCATCGCCCCAATGAGCAGTTCTTC.

Concerning this clonotype itself: This may come from a read error, since a much larger clone is one base off. CDR3 DNA: TGTGCCATCAGTGAGGTAGCGGGAGGGTATGAGCAGTACTTC. Protein sequence: CAISEVAGGYEQYF. The chain employs TRBV10-3 and TRBJ2-7, with 11 bases identical to TRBD2. V lost 2 bases to trimming and J lost 7 bases; unmatched junction nucleotides: 4. CDR1 is ENHRY and CDR2 is SYGVKD in the germline V gene. This CDR3 is 14 amino acids long.

The chain combines TRBV11-1 with TRBJ2-1, with D perhaps being TRBD1 or TRBD2 (5 bases each). The germline gives CDR1 SGHAT, CDR2 FQDESV (reference sequence). V lost 4 bases, J lost 13 bases, and 17 bases lay in between. This CDR3 has 13 residues. CDR3 residues: CASSWGSASDQFF. CDR3 nucleotide sequence: TGTGCCAGCAGCTGGGGGTCCGCGTCGGATCAGTTCTTC. Using reference TRBV11-1 and TRBJ2-1 for the parts outside the CDR3, the full variable domain is EAEVAQSPRYKITEKSQAVAFWCDPISGHATLYWYRQILGQGPELLVQFQDESVVDDSQLPKDRFSAERLKGVDSTLKIQPAELGDSAMYLCASSWGSASDQFFGPGTRLTVL.

Many counts were recorded for this clonotype. The CDR3 here is CASSPQGTPTEAFF. CDR3 in DNA: TGTGCCAGCTCACCACAGGGTACCCCCACTGAAGCTTTCTTT. The rearrangement uses TRBV18 and TRBJ1-1; unclear D gene. The CDR3 has 14 amino acids. Trimming left V 1 base short and J 4 bases short, with 10 bases between. Germline CDR1 reads KGHSH; CDR2 reads LQKENI.

This clonotype was seen many times. V gene TRBV24-1 combines with J gene TRBJ1-1, with TRBD1 matching 9 bases. The CDR3 has 13 residues. V lost 4 bases to trimming and J lost 7 bases; unmatched junction nucleotides: 3. In germline, CDR1 is KGHDR, CDR2 SFDVKD. The CDR3 sequence: CATSDTGGGEAFF. The CDR3 DNA sequence: TGTGCCACCAGTGACACAGGGGGCGGTGAAGCTTTCTTT.

This clonotype was seen ten or more times. This sequence joins TRBV6-4 and TRBJ2-5, with 9 nucleotides matching TRBD1. The CDR3 extends over 22 amino acids. In germline, CDR1 is MRHNA, CDR2 SNTAGT. Germline trimming cut 5 bases from V and 5 bases from J; bases unmatched to any gene: 30. DNA for the CDR3: TGTGCCAGCAGTCCCGCGAGGTGGCCCCATTTGCGGACAGGGGAGGGCGTCGAGACCCAGTACTTC. Translated: CASSPARWPHLRTGEGVETQYF.

This clonotype has at least ten counts. The chain carries TRBV6-6 and TRBJ1-5; D not certain. Germline CDR1 reads MNHNY; CDR2 reads SVGAGI (reference sequence). V was pared by 3 bases and J by 7 bases, with 7 bases between. The CDR3 totals 12 residues. DNA for the CDR3: TGTGCCAGCAGTTATGAGTGGCAGCCCCAGCATTTT. It is translated as CASSYEWQPQHF.

This clonotype has a count of ten or more. The chain combines TRBV10-3 with TRBJ2-7; D might be TRBD2 (6 bases). The V gene's germline CDR1 is ENHRY and CDR2 SYGVKD. Trimming took off 5 bases at V and 4 bases at J, with 21 bases between the two ends. This CDR3 spans 16 amino acids. For the CDR3, the DNA is TGTGCCATCAGTACGTTCGGCGCGGGACTTATATACGAGCAGTACTTC. It codes for CAISTFGAGLIYEQYF.

This clonotype was seen at least ten times. V usage is TRBV7-6 and J usage is TRBJ2-1, with no clear D. The ends were cut back, 4 bases at V and 2 bases at J, with 18 bases in the middle. In germline, CDR1 is SGHVS, CDR2 FNYEAQ. The CDR3 extends over 17 amino acids. The CDR3 nucleotides are TGTGCCAGCAGCTCTCGGTTCCAGCCATACACCTACAATGAGCAGTTCTTC. It is translated as CASSSRFQPYTYNEQFF.

The table lists this clonotype with many counts. The chain employs TRBV15 and TRBJ1-1, with 8 bases fitting TRBD1. V dropped 0 bases and J dropped 0; count of bases not matched to a gene: 6. Germline CDR1 LNHNV, CDR2 YYDKDF (reference sequence). The CDR3 covers 17 residues. The CDR3 DNA is TGTGCCACCAGCAGAGATGCGGGACAGGTCCTGAACACTGAAGCTTTCTTT. It translates to CATSRDAGQVLNTEAFF.

This clonotype was seen many times. The rearrangement links TRBV12-3 or TRBV12-4 to TRBJ2-3; tentatively, D is TRBD2 (5 bases). V lost 2 bases, J lost 1 base, and 10 bases lay in between. This CDR3 has 15 amino acids. CDR3 amino acids: CASSLPPAGTDTQYF. For the CDR3, the DNA is TGTGCCAGCAGTTTACCCCCAGCGGGCACAGATACGCAGTATTTT.

This clonotype was seen many times. V usage is TRBV6-1 and J usage is TRBJ2-7; 7 nucleotides align to TRBD2. The germline gives CDR1 MNHNS, CDR2 SASEGT. The CDR3 length is 12 residues. Trimming removed 11 bases from V and 1 base from J; junction bases left unmatched: 5. The CDR3: CAGRDGSYEQYF. In nucleotides, the CDR3 is TGTGCCGGGAGGGACGGTTCCTACGAGCAGTACTTC.

In nucleotides, the CDR3 is TGTGCCTTCAGTACCGGGACAGGGAGTGGGAGCAATCAGCCCCAGCATTTT. Its protein is CAFSTGTGSGSNQPQHF. The rearrangement uses TRBV6-4 and TRBJ1-5, with 9 bases fitting TRBD1. The CDR3 consists of 17 residues. V gave up 11 bases and J gave up 1 base; unmatched junction bases: 15. The germline CDR1 and CDR2 sequences are MRHNA and SNTAGT.

This clonotype was picked up many times. The V call is TRBV27, the J call TRBJ2-2; D is unresolved. The germline V and J ends were trimmed by 4 bases and 4 bases, with 13 bases remaining between them. CDR1 and CDR2 from the germline V gene are MNHEY and SMNVEV (reference sequence). The CDR3 totals 15 residues. The CDR3 loop reads CASSSGPWVTGELFF. As DNA, the CDR3 is TGTGCCAGCAGTTCCGGGCCATGGGTCACCGGGGAGCTGTTTTTT.

There are many counts of this clonotype. The genes are TRBV29-1 and TRBJ2-1; TRBD2 matches at 11 bases. CDR3 length: 17 amino acids. In germline, CDR1 is SQVTM, CDR2 ANQGSEA. With V trimmed by 7 bases and J by 0 bases, 11 bases remained unmatched. CDR3: CSGLLAGATSSYNEQFF. Written as DNA, the CDR3 is TGCAGCGGCCTACTAGCGGGGGCCACGAGCTCCTACAATGAGCAGTTCTTC.

This clonotype was counted ten times or more. The chain combines TRBV19 with TRBJ2-3; TRBD1 aligns across 10 bases. The CDR3 sequence is 15 residues long. V was clipped by 6 bases and J by 2 bases; unmatched bases: 5. The germline V gene encodes CDR1 LNHDA and CDR2 SQIVND (reference sequence). The CDR3 spells CASSPGQGVTDTQYF. DNA for the CDR3: TGTGCCAGTAGCCCTGGACAGGGGGTCACAGATACGCAGTATTTT. The variable domain in full, completed from reference TRBV19 and TRBJ2-3, reads DGGITQSPKYLFRKEGQNVTLSCEQNLNHDAMYWYRQDPGQGLRLIYYSQIVNDFQKGDIAEGYSVSREKKESFPLTVTSAQKNPTAFYLCASSPGQGVTDTQYFGPGTRLTVL.

Ten or more counts support this clonotype. The chain has TRBV20-1 and TRBJ1-1; 7 bases match TRBD1. The junction had 8 bases not matched to a gene; V was cut back by 3 bases and J by 1 base. Germline V gene lookup returns CDR1 DFQATT and CDR2 SNEGSKA (reference sequence). The CDR3 totals 15 residues. Here the CDR3 DNA reads TGCAGTGCTAGCCGACAGGGACGAGGGAACACTGAAGCTTTCTTT. This codes for CSASRQGRGNTEAFF.

This clonotype has ten or more counts. CDR3 nucleotide sequence: TGTGCCAGCAGCTTAGTGGGCGGGAGGAACGAGCAGTACTTC. As protein: CASSLVGGRNEQYF. This chain uses TRBV11-2 with TRBJ2-7; 8 bases are a match to TRBD2. Germline CDR1 reads SGHAT; CDR2 reads FQNNGV. This CDR3 is 14 amino acids long. V lost 1 base to trimming and J lost 5 bases; unmatched junction nucleotides: 4.

This clonotype was counted ten times or more. The CDR3 bases are TGTGCCAGCAGTTTAAGGGTGGGACTAGCCAAAAACATTCAGTACTTC. Residues: CASSLRVGLAKNIQYF. V and J are TRBV12-3 or TRBV12-4 and TRBJ2-4; D is possibly TRBD2 (6 bases). The V gene lost 2 bases and the J gene lost 0 bases, with 11 bases spanning the gap. The CDR3 runs to 16 residues.

This clonotype was observed many times. The chain joins TRBV6-1 to TRBJ1-1, with 9 nucleotides matching TRBD1. The V and J ends lost 7 bases and 5 bases, in that order; junction bases with no gene match: 8. CDR1 and CDR2 (germline): MNHNS, SASEGT. The CDR3 length is 14 residues. The CDR3 DNA sequence: TGTGCCAGCAATGAGGGGACAGGGAGAACTGAAGCTTTCTTT. This translates into CASNEGTGRTEAFF.

The chain carries TRBV3-1 and TRBJ1-4; D uncertain. Germline V CDR1 and CDR2: LGHDT, YNNKEL (reference sequence). Trimming stripped 1 base from V and 5 bases from J, with 11 bases between. CDR3 size: 15 residues. CDR3 region: CASSQVGGFNEKLFF. The CDR3 DNA reads TGTGCCAGCAGCCAAGTAGGCGGCTTCAATGAAAAACTGTTTTTT.

At least ten counts were recorded for this clonotype. The chain carries TRBV19 and TRBJ1-2; 8 positions match TRBD1. V shed 6 bases and J 6 bases; nucleotides not matched to a gene: 12. This CDR3 region has 15 residues. Germline V gene data show CDR1 as LNHDA and CDR2 as SQIVND (reference sequence). Here the CDR3 reads CASSLQGAFANGYTF. CDR3 in DNA: TGTGCCAGTAGCCTCCAGGGGGCTTTTGCTAATGGCTACACCTTC.